This T cell receptor beta chain was captured in a study of T-cell memory formation after mild COVID-19. General observations from the study: The main location of contracting CD4+ clones was CM and EM, and that of contracting CD8+ clones was EMRA. Pre-infection memory contained some responding clones, which suggested that cross-reactive memory had joined. Second-wave clones that peaked on day 37 lacked confirmed SARS-CoV-2 specificity. While clones contracting from day 15 to 85 were balanced between CD4 and CD8, later expanders leaned CD4+.

V shed 5 bases and J 8 bases; nucleotides not matched to a gene: 5. CDR1 is SGHTA, CDR2 FQGNSA, per germline. The CDR3 is made up of 15 amino acids. In TCRdb, the 5' RACE reads were re-called with MiXCR into one record per CDR3 protein. The sample records roughly 130,000 distinct CDR3 sequences, 15% to 20% being singletons. For this clonotype: Its specificity is not known.

What was sequenced was PBMCs or a T cell subset sorted from them (not recorded which). The TCR sequence derives from a young man who had mild COVID-19 (a few samples of this study predate the infection). Cell type and time point are not known. The V and J genes are TRBV7-2 and TRBJ2-1, with 14 bases lining up with TRBD2. This CDR3 is CASSRLAGGLYEQFF. CDR3 nucleotide sequence: TGTGCCAGCAGCCGACTAGCGGGGGGGTTGTATGAGCAGTTCTTC. Full variable domain (rest looked up from reference TRBV7-2 and TRBJ2-1): GAGVSQSPSNKVTEKGKDVELRCDPISGHTALYWYRQSLGQGLEFLIYFQGNSAPDKSGLPSDRFSAERTGGSVSTLTIQRTQQEDSAVYLCASSRLAGGLYEQFFGPGTRLTVL.